The 15 T cell receptor beta chains given below trace back to one sample, sequenced in a study of CD8+CD57+ T cells in acquired aplastic anemia. Flow cytometry had shown expanded CD8+CD57+ cells in the patients chosen for sequencing. TCR beta VDJ combinations and CDR3 sequences were profiled from genomic DNA. MiXCR, run by TCRdb on the reads, gives a single entry per CDR3 protein. The table includes roughly 240,000 distinct CDR3 sequences, 40% to 50% detected once. Material: sorted CD4+, CD8+, or CD8+CD57+ T cells (not recorded which) from PBMCs. These receptors were collected from a human donor with aplastic anemia.

The V call is TRBV24-1, the J call TRBJ2-5, with 12 bases fitting TRBD1. The CDR3 consists of 18 residues. V lost 0 bases, J lost 5 bases, and 9 bases stayed unmatched. Germline CDR1 reads KGHDR; CDR2 reads SFDVKD. In nucleotides, the CDR3 is TGTGCCACCAGTGATTTGCCCTCCCGGGACAGGGGGCTGGAGACCCAGTACTTC. Its protein product is CATSDLPSRDRGLETQYF.

This clonotype was seen at least ten times. This chain links TRBV6-5 with TRBJ2-5; TRBD2 aligns across 9 bases. The CDR3 consists of 15 residues. The V segment lost 0 bases and the J segment 5 bases; nucleotides outside the gene matches: 4. Germline V gene data show CDR1 as MNHEY and CDR2 as SVGAGI. CDR3: CASSYSAGGPETQYF. The CDR3 DNA sequence: TGTGCCAGCAGTTACTCTGCGGGGGGGCCTGAGACCCAGTACTTC.

V gene TRBV19 combines with J gene TRBJ2-7, with no clear D. Germline CDR1 reads LNHDA; CDR2 reads SQIVND (reference sequence). V gave up 10 bases and J gave up 3 bases, with 13 bases separating them. The CDR3 is made up of 12 amino acids. In nucleotides, the CDR3 is TGTGCCACTGAGGCCCCTAACTACGAGCAGTACTTC. It codes for CATEAPNYEQYF.

This clonotype was found many times. The rearrangement uses TRBV9 and TRBJ2-7; D is unclear. The CDR3 is 14 residues long. With 0 bases removed from V and 4 bases from J, the gap between germline ends came to 11 bases. Germline lookup yields CDR1 SGDLS and CDR2 YYNGEE. The CDR3 loop is CASSVGTSPYEQYF. The CDR3 DNA reads TGTGCCAGCAGCGTAGGAACCTCCCCTTACGAGCAGTACTTC.

The chain couples TRBV27 to TRBJ2-7; 7 bases agree with TRBD2. CDR1 is MNHEY, CDR2 SMNVEV, per germline (reference sequence). Trimming at V came to 5 bases and at J to 1 base, leaving 8 bases not matched to a gene. The CDR3 covers 15 residues. CDR3 loop: CASSTPSGSSYEQYF. CDR3 nucleotides: TGTGCCAGCAGTACCCCTAGCGGAAGTTCCTACGAGCAGTACTTC.

The genes are TRBV12-3 or TRBV12-4 and TRBJ2-1, with 8 bases that match TRBD2. V was clipped by 7 bases and J by 6 bases; unmatched bases: 5. The CDR3 length is 13 residues. For the CDR3, the DNA is TGTGCCAGCACCGGGGGGGTAGGCAATGAGCAGTTCTTC. It is translated as CASTGGVGNEQFF.

This clonotype was seen at least ten times. The CDR3 spells CASSFGWGASSPLHF. DNA of the CDR3: TGTGCCAGCAGCTTTGGTTGGGGGGCTTCTTCACCCCTCCACTTT. V usage is TRBV5-6 and J usage is TRBJ1-6; maybe TRBD1 (6 bases). The CDR3 has 15 amino acids. Trimming left V 2 bases short and J 9 bases short, with 15 bases between. Germline CDR1 reads SGHDT; CDR2 reads YYEEEE.

Ten or more counts support this clonotype. This rearrangement joins TRBV4-3 to TRBJ2-1, with D possibly TRBD2 on 6 matching bases. Germline CDR1 is LGHNA and CDR2 is YSLEER. The CDR3 covers 14 residues. V dropped 1 base and J dropped 3 bases, with 7 bases sitting between them. The CDR3 region is CASSQGRGYNEQFF. CDR3 in DNA: TGCGCCAGCAGCCAAGGGCGGGGCTACAATGAGCAGTTCTTC.

The chain links TRBV27 to TRBJ1-5; D not certain. V lost 8 bases and J 0 bases, leaving 14 bases between the germline ends. Germline V gene sequence: CDR1 MNHEY, CDR2 SMNVEV (reference sequence). There are 15 residues in the CDR3. The CDR3 sequence: CASGSIRYSNQPQHF. The CDR3 region has the DNA TGTGCCAGCGGCTCGATACGGTATAGCAATCAGCCCCAGCATTTT.

Regarding this clonotype: Relative to the germline gene, one junction end is altered; a read error may explain this. The V and J genes are TRBV2 and TRBJ2-7, with TRBD2 identical over 10 bases. The CDR3 contains 14 residues. Germline V lookup: CDR1 SNHLY, CDR2 FYNNEI. CDR3 residues: CASSEVLAGVERYF. The CDR3 nucleotides read TGTGCCAGCAGTGAGGTGCTAGCGGGAGTAGAGCGGTACTTC.

Only one count was recorded for this clonotype. The CDR3: CASRAGDSRYEQYF. The CDR3 DNA is TGTGCCAGTAGGGCCGGGGACAGCCGCTACGAGCAGTACTTC. The V gene is TRBV19, the J gene TRBJ2-7; 7 positions agree with TRBD1. Looked up from germline, CDR1 is LNHDA and CDR2 is SQIVND (reference sequence). J was trimmed by 3 bases and V by 6 bases; bases with no gene match: 8. CDR3 length: 14 residues.

This clonotype was seen ten or more times. The genes are TRBV9 and TRBJ2-1; 14 nucleotides agree with TRBD2. Losses at the gene ends were 3 bases for V and 10 bases for J; bases not matched to a gene: 6. Germline-derived CDR1 and CDR2 are SGDLS and YYNGEE. The length of the CDR3 is 15 residues. DNA for the CDR3: TGTGCCAGCAGCGCCCCGGGACTAGCGGGAGTGGAGCAGTTCTTC. It encodes CASSAPGLAGVEQFF.

The chain is built from TRBV19 and TRBJ1-1; D remains ambiguous. Trimming took 3 bases from V and 6 from J, leaving 11 bases between them. CDR3 length equals 13 residues. Germline CDR1 is LNHDA and CDR2 is SQIVND (reference sequence). Here the CDR3 reads CASSITRGAEAFF. The CDR3 nucleotides read TGTGCCAGTAGTATTACTCGCGGGGCTGAAGCTTTCTTT. The whole variable domain, filled in from reference TRBV19 and TRBJ1-1, reads DGGITQSPKYLFRKEGQNVTLSCEQNLNHDAMYWYRQDPGQGLRLIYYSQIVNDFQKGDIAEGYSVSREKKESFPLTVTSAQKNPTAFYLCASSITRGAEAFFGQGTRLTVV.

The rearrangement joins TRBV6-1 to TRBJ1-2, with 9 bases matching TRBD1. CDR1 and CDR2 (germline): MNHNS, SASEGT. The CDR3 has 14 residues. The J segment lost 6 bases and the V segment lost 5 bases, leaving 7 bases of the junction unmatched. This chain's CDR3 is CASSRDRVRHGYTF. The DNA for the CDR3 is TGTGCCAGCAGTCGGGACAGGGTTCGACATGGCTACACCTTC.

The sample holds a few counts of this clonotype. The chain uses TRBV6-5 and TRBJ1-6; no clear D gene. The CDR3 has 15 residues. Per the germline V gene, CDR1 is MNHEY and CDR2 is SVGAGI. V was shortened by 10 bases and J by 0 bases, with 13 bases between the two germline ends. In DNA form, the CDR3 reads TGTGCCATCGACCAATCGGGCTCCTATAATTCACCCCTCCACTTT. It codes for CAIDQSGSYNSPLHF.